The 6 T cell receptor beta chains below come from one sample, sequenced in a study of blood T cell repertoires in COVID-19 (dated by TCRdb to about 2020). The library was generated by the immunoSEQ multiplex PCR assay. What TCRdb holds here is the immuneACCESS table cut down to in-frame rearrangements. Part of the clones is not present; checked against another copy, under half of the missing clones reflect an unresolved V gene, and the others are unexplained. This sample comprises 250,000 to 300,000 clones, roughly 87% of them detected only once. The top ten constitute about 2.2% of the sample. Sequencing was done on a sample of peripheral blood. These receptors were taken from a woman in her forties or fifties who had recovered from COVID-19.

The chain uses TRBV2 and TRBJ1-1; D remains ambiguous. CDR1 and CDR2 from the germline V gene are SNHLY and FYNNEI. Trimming took 6 bases from V and 5 from J, leaving 10 bases between them. CDR3 length: 12 residues. The CDR3 bases are TGTGCCAGCAGCCCCGGGTGGACTGAAGCTTTCTTT. Amino acids: CASSPGWTEAFF.

This sequence joins TRBV19 and TRBJ1-1, with a possible D match to TRBD1 (6 bases). Germline CDR1 reads LNHDA; CDR2 reads SQIVND (reference sequence). The CDR3 has 16 residues. V lost 6 bases to trimming and J lost 1 base, with 18 bases between them. CDR3 bases: TGTGCCAGTAGCACCTTCCTTGACAGGACGAACACTGAAGCTTTCTTT. Translated, it gives CASSTFLDRTNTEAFF.

The V and J genes are TRBV12-3 or TRBV12-4 and TRBJ1-1, with 10 nucleotides matching TRBD1. This CDR3 is built from 13 residues. The trim removed 5 bases at V and 7 bases at J, leaving 4 bases unmatched. This CDR3 reads CASSRQGAGEAFF. CDR3 DNA sequence: TGTGCCAGCAGTAGACAGGGGGCGGGTGAAGCTTTCTTT.

This chain uses TRBV7-2 with TRBJ2-1; 10 nucleotides align to TRBD2. Trimming took 1 base from V and 3 from J; bases not matched to a gene: 6. The CDR3 is 17 amino acids. Germline V gene lookup returns CDR1 SGHTA and CDR2 FQGNSA. The CDR3 DNA sequence: TGTGCCAGCAGCTTAGTCCTCTCTAGCGGGAGCTACAATGAGCAGTTCTTC. Translated: CASSLVLSSGSYNEQFF.

V usage is TRBV7-2 and J usage is TRBJ1-4, with a tentative D call TRBD1 (5 bases). The CDR3 is made up of 16 amino acids. The V gene's germline CDR1 is SGHTA and CDR2 FQGNSA. The V end was cut by 5 bases, the J end by 5 bases, with 18 bases between. The CDR3 nucleotides read TGTGCCAGCAGCCTAATTCCCGGGGGAGGGAATGAAAAACTGTTTTTT. This codes for CASSLIPGGGNEKLFF.

This chain joins TRBV6-6 and TRBJ2-7; D might be TRBD2 (5 bases). Trimming took off 5 bases at V and 4 bases at J, with 15 bases between the two ends. Germline loops: CDR1 MNHNY, CDR2 SVGAGI (reference sequence). The CDR3 is 14 amino acids. This CDR3 is CASSLPGTTYEQYF. In DNA, the CDR3 is TGTGCCAGCAGTCTACCGGGAACTACGTACGAGCAGTACTTC.